The entry below describes one T cell receptor (beta chain). Trimming pared 6 bases from V and 2 bases from J, leaving 10 bases between. This CDR3 comprises 14 residues. This entry comes from a study of patients and donors after allogeneic stem cell transplantation. TCRdb called the RT-PCR reads again in MiXCR, with one record for every CDR3 protein. The data show 150,000 to 200,000 distinct CDR3 sequences, 24% seen once. The clonotype comes from a human donor who was either an allogeneic HSCT recipient or a stem cell or donor lymphocyte infusion donor (not recorded which). It is not recorded whose cells these are; they may come from a transplant donor. The chain recombines TRBV12-3 or TRBV12-4 with TRBJ2-2; D might be TRBD1 (6 bases). Sequenced: blood, either unsorted or a sorted T cell fraction (not recorded which). The CDR3 DNA reads as TGTGCCAGCAGGCCGGGACATAACACCGGGGAGCTGTTTTTT. It codes for CASRPGHNTGELFF.